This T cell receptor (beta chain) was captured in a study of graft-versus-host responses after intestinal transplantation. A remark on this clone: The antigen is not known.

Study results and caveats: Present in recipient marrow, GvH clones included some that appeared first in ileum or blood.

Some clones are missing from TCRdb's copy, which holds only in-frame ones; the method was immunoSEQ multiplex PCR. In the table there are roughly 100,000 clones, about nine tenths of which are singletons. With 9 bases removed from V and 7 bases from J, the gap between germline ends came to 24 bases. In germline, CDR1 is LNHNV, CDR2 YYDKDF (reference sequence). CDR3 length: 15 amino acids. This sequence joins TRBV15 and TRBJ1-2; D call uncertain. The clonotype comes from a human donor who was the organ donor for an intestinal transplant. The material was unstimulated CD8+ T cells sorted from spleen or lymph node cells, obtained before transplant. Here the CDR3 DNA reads TGTGCCACGAGAGAAGCAGGCTCTTCTCTCGGTGGCTACACCTTC. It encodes CATREAGSSLGGYTF.